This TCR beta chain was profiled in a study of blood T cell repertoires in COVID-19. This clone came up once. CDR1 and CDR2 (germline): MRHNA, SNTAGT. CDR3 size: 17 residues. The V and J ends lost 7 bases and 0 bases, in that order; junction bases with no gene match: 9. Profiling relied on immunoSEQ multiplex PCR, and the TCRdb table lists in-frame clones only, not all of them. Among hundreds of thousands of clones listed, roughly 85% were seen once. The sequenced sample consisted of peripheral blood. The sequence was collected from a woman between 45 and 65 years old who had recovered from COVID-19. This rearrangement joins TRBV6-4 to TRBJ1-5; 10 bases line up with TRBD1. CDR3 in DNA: TGTGCCAGCACCAAGGGACAGGGGACCTATAGCAATCAGCCCCAGCATTTT. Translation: CASTKGQGTYSNQPQHF.